This T cell receptor (beta chain) was observed in a study of cytomegalovirus exposure and HLA in healthy donors. Whole-study context: The roughly 100 million unique TCR beta sequences, from about 179 million T cells, were found by an earlier analysis. Findings of the study overall: A later analysis associated 15,000 or so TCR beta sequences with HLA alleles at a 0.05 false discovery rate. Listed as cytomegalovirus-associated were more than 150 TCR beta chains.

There are 11 residues in the CDR3. The ends lost 5 bases at V and 5 bases at J; junction bases unmatched: 0. Looked up from germline, CDR1 is SGHNT and CDR2 is YYREEE (reference sequence). PCR was performed using 60 Vbeta and 13 Jbeta primers. The repertoire was sequenced with immunoSEQ multiplex PCR; TCRdb's copy has only in-frame clones and lacks some. The sample has under 200,000 clones, almost 80% seen once; the top ten hold over 13%. This clone was seen more than once but under ten times. What it binds is unknown. The sample consisted of PBMCs. V usage is TRBV5-4 and J usage is TRBJ1-1; 7 bases line up with TRBD1. The clonotype originates from a man aged 50 to 60 in good health and CMV-seropositive. The DNA of the CDR3 is TGTGCCAGCAGGACAGGGACTGAAGCTTTCTTT. It codes for CASRTGTEAFF.